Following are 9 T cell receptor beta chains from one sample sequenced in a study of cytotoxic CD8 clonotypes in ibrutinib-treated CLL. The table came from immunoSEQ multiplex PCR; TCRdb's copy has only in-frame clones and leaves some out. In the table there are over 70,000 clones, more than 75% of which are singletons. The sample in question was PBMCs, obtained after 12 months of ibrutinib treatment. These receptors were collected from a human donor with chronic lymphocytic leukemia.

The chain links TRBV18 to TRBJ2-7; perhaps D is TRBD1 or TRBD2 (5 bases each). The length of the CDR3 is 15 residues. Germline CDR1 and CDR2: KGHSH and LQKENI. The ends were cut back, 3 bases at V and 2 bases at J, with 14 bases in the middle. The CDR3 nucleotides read TGTGCCAGCTCACCCCCCGGGGCAGGCGCCTACGAGCAGTACTTC. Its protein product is CASSPPGAGAYEQYF.

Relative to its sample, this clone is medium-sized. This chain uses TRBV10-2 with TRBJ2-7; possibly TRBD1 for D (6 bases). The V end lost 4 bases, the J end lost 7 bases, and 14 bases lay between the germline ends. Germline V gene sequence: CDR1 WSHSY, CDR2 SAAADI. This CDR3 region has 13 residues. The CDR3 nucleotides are TGCGCCAGCAGTGCCCAGGGGCAGGGGGAGCAGTACTTC. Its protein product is CASSAQGQGEQYF.

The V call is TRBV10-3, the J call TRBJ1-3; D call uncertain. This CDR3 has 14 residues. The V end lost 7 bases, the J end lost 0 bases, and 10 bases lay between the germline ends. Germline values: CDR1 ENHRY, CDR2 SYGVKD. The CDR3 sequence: CAITEEVSGNTIYF. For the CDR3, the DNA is TGTGCCATCACCGAGGAAGTCTCTGGAAACACCATATATTTT.

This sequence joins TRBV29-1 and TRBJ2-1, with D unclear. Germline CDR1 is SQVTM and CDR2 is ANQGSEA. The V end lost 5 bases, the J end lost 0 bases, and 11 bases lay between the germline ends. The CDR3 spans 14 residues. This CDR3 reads CSVTPAASYNEQFF. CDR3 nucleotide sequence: TGCAGCGTTACCCCTGCGGCCTCCTACAATGAGCAGTTCTTC.

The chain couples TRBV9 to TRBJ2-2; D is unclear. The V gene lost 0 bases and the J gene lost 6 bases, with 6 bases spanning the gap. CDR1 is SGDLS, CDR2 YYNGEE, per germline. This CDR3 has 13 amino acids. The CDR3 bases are TGTGCCAGCAGCGTAGACCTCCCCGGGGAGCTGTTTTTT. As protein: CASSVDLPGELFF.

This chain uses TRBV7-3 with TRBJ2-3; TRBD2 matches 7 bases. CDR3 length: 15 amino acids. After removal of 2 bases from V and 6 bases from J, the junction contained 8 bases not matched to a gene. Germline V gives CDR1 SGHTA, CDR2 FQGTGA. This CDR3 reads CASSLRGGSGDTQYF. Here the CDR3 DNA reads TGTGCCAGCAGCTTACGGGGCGGGAGTGGGGATACGCAGTATTTT.

The CDR3: CSVEEDVEDTQYF. The DNA for the CDR3 is TGCAGCGTTGAAGAGGACGTTGAGGATACGCAGTATTTT. This sequence joins TRBV29-1 and TRBJ2-3; D not resolved. This CDR3 is 13 amino acids long. Trimming cost V 0 bases and J 6 bases, with 10 bases left between them. Germline V gene data show CDR1 as SQVTM and CDR2 as ANQGSEA.

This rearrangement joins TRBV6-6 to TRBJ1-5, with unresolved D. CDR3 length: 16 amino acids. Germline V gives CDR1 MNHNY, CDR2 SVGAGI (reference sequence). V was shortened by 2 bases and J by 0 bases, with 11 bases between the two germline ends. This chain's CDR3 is CASSYGIGYSNQPQHF. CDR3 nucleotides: TGTGCCAGCAGTTACGGGATAGGTTATAGCAATCAGCCCCAGCATTTT.

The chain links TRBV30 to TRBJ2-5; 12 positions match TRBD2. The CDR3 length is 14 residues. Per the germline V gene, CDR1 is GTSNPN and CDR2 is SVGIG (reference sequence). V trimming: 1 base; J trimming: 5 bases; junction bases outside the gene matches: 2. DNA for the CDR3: TGTGCCTGGAGTGGCCTAGCGGGGGGGGAGACCCAGTACTTC. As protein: CAWSGLAGGETQYF.